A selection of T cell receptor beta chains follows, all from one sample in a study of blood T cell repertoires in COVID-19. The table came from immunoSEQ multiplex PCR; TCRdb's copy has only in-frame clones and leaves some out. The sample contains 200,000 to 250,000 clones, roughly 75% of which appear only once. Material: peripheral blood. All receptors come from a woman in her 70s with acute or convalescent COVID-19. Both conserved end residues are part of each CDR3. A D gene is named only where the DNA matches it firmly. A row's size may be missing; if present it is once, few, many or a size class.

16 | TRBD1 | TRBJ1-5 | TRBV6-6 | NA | TGTGCCAGCAGTTACCCGGACAGGGTGAGAAATCAGCCCCAGCATTTT | CASSYPDRVRNQPQHF
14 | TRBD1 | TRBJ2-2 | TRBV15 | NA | TGTGCCACCAGCAGAGGTGGGACAGCCGGGGAGCTGTTTTTT | CATSRGGTAGELFF
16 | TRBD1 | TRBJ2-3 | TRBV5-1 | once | TGCGCCAGCACAGCCGAGACAGGGTCCCCACGACATACGCAGTATTTT | CASTAETGSPRHTQYF
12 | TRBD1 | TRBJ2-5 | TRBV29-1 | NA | TGCAGCGGACAGGGGCCGCAAGAGACCCAGTACTTC | CSGQGPQETQYF
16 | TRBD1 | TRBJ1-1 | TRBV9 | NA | TGTGCCAGCAGCGTAGCTCCGACAGGGGATGGGGCTGAAGCTTTCTTT | CASSVAPTGDGAEAFF
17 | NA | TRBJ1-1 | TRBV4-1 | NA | TGCGCCAGCAGCCACACGATCGGGTCGTCCATGAACACTGAAGCTTTCTTT | CASSHTIGSSMNTEAFF
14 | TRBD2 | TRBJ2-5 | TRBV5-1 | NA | TGCGCCAGCACCGTTAGCGGGGGGGAAGAGACCCAGTACTTC | CASTVSGGEETQYF
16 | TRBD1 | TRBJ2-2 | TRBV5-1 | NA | TGCGCCAGCAGCTCTGGACAGGAAAAAAACACCGGGGAGCTGTTTTTT | CASSSGQEKNTGELFF
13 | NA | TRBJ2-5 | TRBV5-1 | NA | TGCGCCAGCCGGACGGGAATACAAGAGACCCAGTACTTC | CASRTGIQETQYF
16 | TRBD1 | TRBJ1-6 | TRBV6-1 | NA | TGTGCCAGCAGTGACGGACAGGGGATTACAGCTTCACCCCTCCACTTT | CASSDGQGITASPLHF
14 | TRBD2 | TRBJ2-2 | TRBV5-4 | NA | TGTGCCAGCAGCTTGGCGGGAGGGACCGGGGAGCTGTTTTTT | CASSLAGGTGELFF
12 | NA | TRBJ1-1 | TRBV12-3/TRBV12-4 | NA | TGTGCCAGCAAACCGGGGAACACTGAAGCTTTCTTT | CASKPGNTEAFF
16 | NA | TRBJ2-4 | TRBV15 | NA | TGTGCCACCAGCAGAGATGGGGGGTCAGCCAAAAACATTCAGTACTTC | CATSRDGGSAKNIQYF
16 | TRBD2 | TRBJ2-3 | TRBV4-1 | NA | TGCGCCCGCAGCCCACGCGGCGGGGGGGCCACAGATACGCAGTATTTT | CARSPRGGGATDTQYF
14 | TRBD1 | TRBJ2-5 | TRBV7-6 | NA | TGTGCCAGCAGCTTAGGACAGGGCCAAGAGACCCAGTACTTC | CASSLGQGQETQYF
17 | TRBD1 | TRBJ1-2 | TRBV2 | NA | TGTGCCAGCAGAGCCCCCCACCGAGACAGGGAATACTATGGCTACACCTTC | CASRAPHRDREYYGYTF
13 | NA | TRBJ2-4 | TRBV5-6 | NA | TGTGCCAGCAGCTTAAGCAGCGCAAACATTCAGTACTTC | CASSLSSANIQYF
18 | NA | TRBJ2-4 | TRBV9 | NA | TGTGCCAGCAGCGTCGCCCCCGAGTTGGCCAGGGGGGAAAACATTCAGTACTTC | CASSVAPELARGENIQYF
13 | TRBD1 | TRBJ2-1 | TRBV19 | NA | TGTGCCAGTAGTATGGACAGGCGCAATGAGCAGTTCTTC | CASSMDRRNEQFF
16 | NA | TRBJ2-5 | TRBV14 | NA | TGTGCCAGCAGCCAAGATCCAACGACAGACCAAGAGACCCAGTACTTC | CASSQDPTTDQETQYF
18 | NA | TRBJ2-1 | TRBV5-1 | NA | TGCGCCAGCAACTACAGGGGGCGAATGTTACTAGCGGGGTCCCAGCAGTTCTTC | CASNYRGRMLLAGSQQFF
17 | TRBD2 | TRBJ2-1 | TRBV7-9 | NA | TGTGCCAGCAGCTTAGAGGGTGCTAGCGGGGGGGCCAATGAGCAGTTCTTC | CASSLEGASGGANEQFF
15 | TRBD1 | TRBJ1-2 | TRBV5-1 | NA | TGCGCCAGCAGCCCCTTGACAGGGGGGTCGGGCGGCTACACCTTC | CASSPLTGGSGGYTF
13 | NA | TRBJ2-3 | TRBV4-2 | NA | TGTGCCAGCAGCCAGGAGGGAGCAGATACGCAGTATTTT | CASSQEGADTQYF
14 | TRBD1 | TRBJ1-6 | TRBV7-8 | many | TGTGCCAGCAGCGAAGGGGGCCTTAATTCACCCCTCCACTTT | CASSEGGLNSPLHF
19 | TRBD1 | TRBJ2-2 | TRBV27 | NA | TGTGCCAGCAGTTTTTACTGGCAAGGGACAGGTGCCGACACCGGGGAGCTGTTTTTT | CASSFYWQGTGADTGELFF
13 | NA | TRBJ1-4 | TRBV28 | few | TGTGCCAGCAGCCCCCCCCTTAATGAAAAACTGTTTTTT | CASSPPLNEKLFF